The present entry profiles one TCR beta chain with its context. Profiling relied on immunoSEQ multiplex PCR, and the TCRdb table lists in-frame clones only, not all of them. Of 350,000 to 450,000 clones in the sample, approximately 91% were seen once. V lost 5 bases, J lost 0 bases, and 13 bases stayed unmatched. The CDR3 totals 17 residues. Per the germline V gene, CDR1 is SGHKS and CDR2 is YYEKEE (reference sequence). A PCR-confirmed or clinician-diagnosed COVID-19 case had contacted exposed participants within 2 weeks of entry. This entry belongs to a study of blood T cell repertoires in COVID-19. Sequencing used PBMCs or T cells enriched from blood (not recorded which). The receptor was isolated from a woman aged 40 to 55 who had been exposed to COVID-19. The gene calls are TRBV5-5 and TRBJ2-7; the match to TRBD1 covers 8 bases. The CDR3 protein is CASSQSPLQGGSYEQYF. The CDR3 DNA reads TGTGCCAGCAGTCAATCCCCATTACAGGGGGGCTCCTACGAGCAGTACTTC.